This T cell receptor beta chain comes out of a study of tumor-infiltrating lymphocytes in primary liver carcinoma. cDNA specific to TCR beta was made from 500 ng of total RNA, with a constant-region primer employed for priming. Each TCR beta library was derived from three nested multiplex PCR rounds that employed slightly modified ARM-PCR. MiXCR, applied by TCRdb to the multiplex PCR reads, yields one record per CDR3 protein. The sample comprises 20,000 to 25,000 distinct CDR3 sequences, roughly 85% of which are singletons, and around 40% rests with the top ten. Study observations and caveats: Only around 8-25% of top clones occurred in all five tumor regions. Tumors had a significantly higher top-250-clone fraction than blood (p = 0.039).

RNA and DNA were co-extracted from roughly 20-30 mg of unsorted bulk tissue. Tumor regions sampled: superior, inferior, left, right poles, and centre. Tumor samples uniformly had over 85% viable tumor cells. On this clonotype itself: The antigen is undetermined. Since a much larger clone is just one base distant, this may be a read error. In this CDR3 the conserved last residue, phenylalanine or tryptophan, is missing, so a read error is likely. The DNA is omitted, as the CDR3 cannot be located on it reliably, and the CDR3 follows TCRdb's listing.

The sequenced sample consisted of liver tumor tissue from sampling region 1. Subset noted: tumor region T1, superior pole. The receptor was derived from a woman aged 25-40 years with primary liver carcinoma and hepatitis B virus infection.

CDR3 residues: CANRVGLVQSHQPQRL. The chain has TRBV5-5 and TRBJ1-5. A total of 16 residues make up the CDR3, ends included. Germline values: CDR1 SGHKS, CDR2 YYEKEE (reference sequence).